A selection of T cell receptor beta chains follows, all from one sample in a study of blood T cell repertoires in COVID-19. Using immunoSEQ multiplex PCR, the repertoire was profiled, and TCRdb retains in-frame clones only, with some absent. The sample carries under 65,000 clones, 80% to 95% recorded once. Sequencing was carried out using peripheral blood. Receptors were obtained from a woman older than 75 with active COVID-19. CDR3s include the opening cysteine and the closing phenylalanine or tryptophan. Fields, in order: V gene, J gene, D gene, clone size, CDR3 DNA, CDR3 protein. A D gene is named only where the DNA matches it firmly. Clone sizes are given selectively: once, few, many, or a class where the clone is expanded.

TRBV24-1	TRBJ1-2	-	-	TGTGCCACCAGTGGGCAGGGGTCTAATTGGGGCTACACCTTC	CATSGQGSNWGYTF
TRBV7-9	TRBJ2-7	TRBD2	few	TGTGCCAGCAGCTTAGGGCTAGCGGGAGTGGGCGACGAGCAGTACTTC	CASSLGLAGVGDEQYF
TRBV5-6	TRBJ2-7	TRBD2	-	TGTGCCAGCAGCGCCCGGACTAGCTTCTACGAGCAGTACTTC	CASSARTSFYEQYF
TRBV2	TRBJ1-5	-	-	TGTGCCAGCAGGGGGGCTAGCAATCAGCCCCAGCATTTT	CASRGASNQPQHF
TRBV30	TRBJ1-3	-	-	TGTGCCTGGAGTGTCCAGGGGCCCACCTTCTCTGGAAACACCATATATTTT	CAWSVQGPTFSGNTIYF
TRBV2	TRBJ1-2	TRBD1	-	TGTGCCAGTACCGGGACAGCTAACTATGGCTACACCTTC	CASTGTANYGYTF
TRBV7-9	TRBJ1-3	TRBD1	-	TGTGCCAGCAGCTTGGACAGGGCGGGAGGAAACACCATATATTTT	CASSLDRAGGNTIYF
TRBV19	TRBJ2-3	TRBD2	-	TGTGCCAGTAGTATAGATCAAAGCGGGGAGCGATTCGGCACAGATACGCAGTATTTT	CASSIDQSGERFGTDTQYF
TRBV11-2	TRBJ2-2	-	-	TGTGCCAGCAGCTTAGTCACGAACACCGGGGAGCTGTTTTTT	CASSLVTNTGELFF
TRBV6-2/TRBV6-3	TRBJ2-3	TRBD2	-	TGTGCCAGCAGTTGGACCACCGGGACTAGGGGGAGCACAGATACGCAGTATTTT	CASSWTTGTRGSTDTQYF
TRBV28	TRBJ1-5	-	-	TGTGCCAGCACCCAAGGGGGGGGAGGCGGCAATCAGCCCCAGCATTTT	CASTQGGGGGNQPQHF
TRBV28	TRBJ1-2	TRBD1	-	TGTGCCAGCAGTCCCTGGGGGACAGGGGACGCCAGGCGAGTAGGCTACACCTTC	CASSPWGTGDARRVGYTF
TRBV4-1	TRBJ2-1	TRBD2	-	TGCGCCAGCAGCTCTCCGGCTAGCGGGAACCTTGAGCAGTTCTTC	CASSSPASGNLEQFF
TRBV7-9	TRBJ1-1	-	medium-sized	TGTGCCAGCAGCGGGGGGACCTTTGCTGAAGCTTTCTTT	CASSGGTFAEAFF
TRBV5-4	TRBJ1-1	-	-	TGTGCCAGCAGCGTTGACAGACAGGACACTGAAGCTTTCTTT	CASSVDRQDTEAFF
TRBV23-1	TRBJ2-1	-	-	TGCACCAGGATGGTGGAGGAAGAGCAGTTCTTC	CTRMVEEEQFF
TRBV11-2	TRBJ2-1	TRBD2	once	TGTGCCAGCAGGTTATGGCCGAAAACTAGCGGGAAGGACAATGAGCAGTTCTTC	CASRLWPKTSGKDNEQFF
TRBV24-1	TRBJ2-5	-	once	TGTGCCACCAGTGATCACACAGCCCAAGAGACCCAGTACTTC	CATSDHTAQETQYF
TRBV27	TRBJ1-1	-	-	-	CASSSSGGGYTEAFF
TRBV23-1	TRBJ1-5	TRBD1	few	TGCGCCAGCAGTCAATCCCCTGGTCCAGAAACAGGGGATAGCAATCAGCCCCAGCATTTT	CASSQSPGPETGDSNQPQHF
TRBV5-4	TRBJ2-5	-	-	TGTGCCAGCAGCTGGGCACACAGGCAGGGAGAGACCCAGTACTTC	CASSWAHRQGETQYF
TRBV4-1	TRBJ2-5	TRBD1	-	TGCGCCAGCAGCCAAGATCATTCAGGGGGCCGGGAGACCCAGTACTTC	CASSQDHSGGRETQYF